This T cell receptor beta chain appears in the sequencing data of a study of immune evolution from preneoplasia to lung adenocarcinoma. General study points: Top clone frequencies peaked in normal lung, apparently declining through invasive adenocarcinoma. Compared with EGFR-mutant or double wild-type lesions, KRAS-mutant nodules were more clonal.

The V gene lost 4 bases and the J gene lost 0 bases, with 20 bases spanning the gap. Looked up from germline, CDR1 is SGHRS and CDR2 is YFSETQ. The CDR3 is made up of 18 amino acids. Resections took place in Japan or China from about 2014 to 2018. Data came from immunoSEQ multiplex PCR; TCRdb stores just in-frame clones and leaves some out. The sample includes about 6,600 clones, 77% of them seen just once. Turning to this clone: Its antigen is as yet unknown.

The clonotype comes from a person aged 55-80 years with lung adenocarcinoma. Sequenced input: FFPE lung adenocarcinoma in situ tissue. The chain uses TRBV5-1 and TRBJ1-3, with D possibly matching TRBD1 (6 bases). CDR3 sequence reads: CASSPVGGPDTSGNTIYF. CDR3 DNA sequence: TGCGCCAGCAGCCCTGTAGGGGGGCCAGACACCTCTGGAAACACCATATATTTT.